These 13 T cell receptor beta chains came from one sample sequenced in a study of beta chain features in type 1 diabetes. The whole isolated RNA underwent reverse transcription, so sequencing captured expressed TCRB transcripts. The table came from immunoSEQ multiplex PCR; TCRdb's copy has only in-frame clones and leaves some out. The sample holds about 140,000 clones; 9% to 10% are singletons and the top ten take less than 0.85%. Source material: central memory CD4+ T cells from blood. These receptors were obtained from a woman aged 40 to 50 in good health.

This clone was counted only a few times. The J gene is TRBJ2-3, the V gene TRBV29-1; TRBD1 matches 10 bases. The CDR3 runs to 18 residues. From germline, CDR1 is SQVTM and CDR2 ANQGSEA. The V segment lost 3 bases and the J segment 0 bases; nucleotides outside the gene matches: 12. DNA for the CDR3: TGCAGCGTTGATAATCTAAACGCGGGACAGGGGAGCACAGATACGCAGTATTTT. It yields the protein CSVDNLNAGQGSTDTQYF.

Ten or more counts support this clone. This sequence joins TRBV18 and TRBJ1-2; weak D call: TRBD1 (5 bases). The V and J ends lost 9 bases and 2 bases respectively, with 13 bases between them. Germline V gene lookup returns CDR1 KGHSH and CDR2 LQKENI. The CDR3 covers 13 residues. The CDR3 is CASVEQENYGYTF. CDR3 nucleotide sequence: TGTGCCAGTGTGGAACAGGAAAACTATGGCTACACCTTC.

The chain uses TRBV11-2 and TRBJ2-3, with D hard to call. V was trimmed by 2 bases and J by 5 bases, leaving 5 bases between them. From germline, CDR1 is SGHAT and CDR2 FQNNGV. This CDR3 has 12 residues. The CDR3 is CASSLSRDTQYF. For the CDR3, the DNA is TGTGCCAGCAGCTTATCCAGAGATACGCAGTATTTT.

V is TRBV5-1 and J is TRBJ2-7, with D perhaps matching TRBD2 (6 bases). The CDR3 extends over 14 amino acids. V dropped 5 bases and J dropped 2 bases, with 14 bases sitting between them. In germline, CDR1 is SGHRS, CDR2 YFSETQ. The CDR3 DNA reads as TGCGCCAGCAGGGAAGCGGGCCCGACCTACGAGCAGTACTTC. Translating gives CASREAGPTYEQYF.

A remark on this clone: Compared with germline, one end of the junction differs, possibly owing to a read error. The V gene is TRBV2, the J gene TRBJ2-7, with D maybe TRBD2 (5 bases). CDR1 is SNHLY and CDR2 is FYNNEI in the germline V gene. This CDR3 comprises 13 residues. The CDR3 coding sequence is TGTGCCGGCAGTGACTTGACTATTAACGAGCAGTACTTC. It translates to CAGSDLTINEQYF. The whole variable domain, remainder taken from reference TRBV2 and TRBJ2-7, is EPEVTQTPSHQVTQMGQEVILRCVPISNHLYFYWYRQILGQKVEFLVSFYNNEISEKSEIFDDQFSVERPDGSNFTLKIRSTKLEDSAMYFCAGSDLTINEQYFGPGTRLTVT.

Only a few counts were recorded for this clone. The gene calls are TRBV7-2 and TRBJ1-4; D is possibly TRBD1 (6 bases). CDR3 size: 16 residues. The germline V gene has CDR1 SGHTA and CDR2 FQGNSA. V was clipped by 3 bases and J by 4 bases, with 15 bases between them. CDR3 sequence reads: CASSFKGVGNNEKLFF. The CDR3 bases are TGTGCCAGCAGCTTTAAGGGGGTCGGAAATAATGAAAAACTGTTTTTT.

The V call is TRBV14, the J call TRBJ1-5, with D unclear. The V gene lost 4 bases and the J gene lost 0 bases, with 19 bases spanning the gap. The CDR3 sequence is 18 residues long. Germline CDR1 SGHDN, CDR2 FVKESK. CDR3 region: CASSPRPETVTSNQPQHF. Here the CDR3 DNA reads TGTGCCAGCAGCCCACGTCCGGAGACTGTTACTAGCAATCAGCCCCAGCATTTT. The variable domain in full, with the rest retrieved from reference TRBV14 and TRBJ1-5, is EAGVTQFPSHSVIEKGQTVTLRCDPISGHDNLYWYRRVMGKEIKFLLHFVKESKQDESGMPNNRFLAERTGGTYSTLKVQPAELEDSGVYFCASSPRPETVTSNQPQHFGDGTRLSIL.

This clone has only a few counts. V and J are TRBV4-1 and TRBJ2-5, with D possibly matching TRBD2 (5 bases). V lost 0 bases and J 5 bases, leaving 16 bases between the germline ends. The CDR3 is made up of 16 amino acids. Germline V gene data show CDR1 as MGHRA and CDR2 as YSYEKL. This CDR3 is CASSQDSSRRGETQYF. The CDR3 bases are TGCGCCAGCAGCCAAGATTCATCACGTCGAGGGGAGACCCAGTACTTC.

The CDR3 bases are TGTGCCAGCAGGCCACTAGCGGGGGGGGGTAATGAGCAGTTCTTC. This sequence encodes CASRPLAGGGNEQFF. V and J are TRBV6-5 and TRBJ2-1; TRBD2 agrees at 13 bases. Germline CDR1 and CDR2: MNHEY and SVGAGI. Trimming removed 6 bases from V and 7 bases from J; junction bases left unmatched: 6. The CDR3 has 15 amino acids.

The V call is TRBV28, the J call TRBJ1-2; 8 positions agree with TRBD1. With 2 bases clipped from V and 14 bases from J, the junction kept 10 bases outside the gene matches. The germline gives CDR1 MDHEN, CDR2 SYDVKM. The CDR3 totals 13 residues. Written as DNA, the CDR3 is TGTGCCAGCAGTTTAATGACTCCCGGACAGGGAACCTTC. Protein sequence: CASSLMTPGQGTF.

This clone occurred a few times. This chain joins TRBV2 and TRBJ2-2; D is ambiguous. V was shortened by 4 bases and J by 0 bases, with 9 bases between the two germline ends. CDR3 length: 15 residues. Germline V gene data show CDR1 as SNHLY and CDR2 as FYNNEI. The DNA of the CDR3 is TGTGCCAGCAGTGGACTCAGCGCGAACACCGGGGAGCTGTTTTTT. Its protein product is CASSGLSANTGELFF. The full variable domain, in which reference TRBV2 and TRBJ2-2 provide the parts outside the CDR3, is EPEVTQTPSHQVTQMGQEVILRCVPISNHLYFYWYRQILGQKVEFLVSFYNNEISEKSEIFDDQFSVERPDGSNFTLKIRSTKLEDSAMYFCASSGLSANTGELFFGEGSRLTVL.

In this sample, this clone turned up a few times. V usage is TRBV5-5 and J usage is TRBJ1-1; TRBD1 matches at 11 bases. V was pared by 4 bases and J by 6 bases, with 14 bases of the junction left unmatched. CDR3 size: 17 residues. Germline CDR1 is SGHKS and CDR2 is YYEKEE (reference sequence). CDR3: CASSNRDRGVIGAEAFF. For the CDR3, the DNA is TGTGCCAGCAGCAACCGGGACAGGGGGGTTATTGGCGCTGAAGCTTTCTTT.

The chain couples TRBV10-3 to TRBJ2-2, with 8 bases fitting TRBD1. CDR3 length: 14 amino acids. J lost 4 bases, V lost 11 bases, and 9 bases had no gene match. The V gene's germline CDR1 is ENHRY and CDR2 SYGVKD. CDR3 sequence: CASRQGASTGELFF. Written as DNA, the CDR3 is TGTGCCTCTAGGCAGGGGGCAAGCACCGGGGAGCTGTTTTTT.